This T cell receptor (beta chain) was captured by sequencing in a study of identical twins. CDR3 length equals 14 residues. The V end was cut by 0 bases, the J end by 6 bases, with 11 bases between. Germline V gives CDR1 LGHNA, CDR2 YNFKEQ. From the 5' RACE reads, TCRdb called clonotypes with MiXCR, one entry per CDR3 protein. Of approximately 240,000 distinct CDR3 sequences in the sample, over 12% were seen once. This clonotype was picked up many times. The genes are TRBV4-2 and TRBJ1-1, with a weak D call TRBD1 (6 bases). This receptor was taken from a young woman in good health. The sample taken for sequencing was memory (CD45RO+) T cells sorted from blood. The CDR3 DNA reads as TGTGCCAGCAGCCAAGAACCAGGGGTGCCTGAAGCTTTCTTT. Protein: CASSQEPGVPEAFF.